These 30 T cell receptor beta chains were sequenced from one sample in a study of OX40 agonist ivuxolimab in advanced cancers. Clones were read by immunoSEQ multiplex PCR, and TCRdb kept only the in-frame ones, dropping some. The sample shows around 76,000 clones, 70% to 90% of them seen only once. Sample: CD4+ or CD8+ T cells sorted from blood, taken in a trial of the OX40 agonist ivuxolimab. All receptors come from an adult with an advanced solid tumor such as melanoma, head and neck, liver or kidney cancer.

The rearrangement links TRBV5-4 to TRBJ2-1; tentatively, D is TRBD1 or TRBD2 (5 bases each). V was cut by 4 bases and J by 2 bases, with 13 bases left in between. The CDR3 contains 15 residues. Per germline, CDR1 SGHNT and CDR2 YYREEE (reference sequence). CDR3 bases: TGTGCCAGCAGCCCCGGGACGGGGACCTACAATGAGCAGTTCTTC. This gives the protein CASSPGTGTYNEQFF.

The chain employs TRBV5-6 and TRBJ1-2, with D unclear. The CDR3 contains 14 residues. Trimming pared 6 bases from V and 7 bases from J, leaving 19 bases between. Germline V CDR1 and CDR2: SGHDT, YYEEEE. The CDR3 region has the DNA TGTGCCAGCACTCCGGGCGGGCCCCGGAGTGGCTACACCTTC. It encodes CASTPGGPRSGYTF.

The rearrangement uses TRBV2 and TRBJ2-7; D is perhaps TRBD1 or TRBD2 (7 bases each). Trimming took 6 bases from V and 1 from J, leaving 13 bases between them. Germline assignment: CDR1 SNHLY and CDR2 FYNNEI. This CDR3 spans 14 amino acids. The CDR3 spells CASRIRGGSYEQYF. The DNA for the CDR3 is TGTGCCAGCAGAATCAGGGGGGGATCCTACGAGCAGTACTTC.

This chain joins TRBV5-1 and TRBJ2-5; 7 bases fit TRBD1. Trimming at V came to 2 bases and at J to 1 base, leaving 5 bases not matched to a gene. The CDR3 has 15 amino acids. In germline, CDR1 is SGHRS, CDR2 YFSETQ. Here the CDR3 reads CASSFEGAIQETQYF. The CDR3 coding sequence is TGCGCCAGCAGCTTTGAGGGGGCCATCCAAGAGACCCAGTACTTC.

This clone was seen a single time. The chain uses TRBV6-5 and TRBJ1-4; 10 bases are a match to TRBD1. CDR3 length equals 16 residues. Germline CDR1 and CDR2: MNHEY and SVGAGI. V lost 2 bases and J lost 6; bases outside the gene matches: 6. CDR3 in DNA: TGTGCCAGCAGTTACGAGTTCGGGACAGGGGATGAAAAACTGTTTTTT. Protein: CASSYEFGTGDEKLFF.

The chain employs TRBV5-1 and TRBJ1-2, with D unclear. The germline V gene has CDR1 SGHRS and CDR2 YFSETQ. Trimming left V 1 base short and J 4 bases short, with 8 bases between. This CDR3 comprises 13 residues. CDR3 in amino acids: CASSLWQAYGYTF. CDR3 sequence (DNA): TGCGCCAGCAGCTTGTGGCAGGCCTATGGCTACACCTTC.

CDR3 DNA: TGCGCCAGCAGCTTACAGGGGTCCACTGAAGCTTTCTTT. It is translated as CASSLQGSTEAFF. The V and J genes are TRBV5-1 and TRBJ1-1; 7 nucleotides match TRBD1. Trimming at V came to 2 bases and at J to 4 bases, leaving 2 bases not matched to a gene. This CDR3 spans 13 amino acids. CDR1 is SGHRS and CDR2 is YFSETQ in the germline V gene.

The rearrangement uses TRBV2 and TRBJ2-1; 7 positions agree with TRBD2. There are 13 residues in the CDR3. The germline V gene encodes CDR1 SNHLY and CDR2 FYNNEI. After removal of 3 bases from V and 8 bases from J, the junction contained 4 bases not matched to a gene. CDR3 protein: CASSDRLAYEQFF. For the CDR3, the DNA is TGTGCCAGCAGTGATAGACTAGCCTATGAGCAGTTCTTC.

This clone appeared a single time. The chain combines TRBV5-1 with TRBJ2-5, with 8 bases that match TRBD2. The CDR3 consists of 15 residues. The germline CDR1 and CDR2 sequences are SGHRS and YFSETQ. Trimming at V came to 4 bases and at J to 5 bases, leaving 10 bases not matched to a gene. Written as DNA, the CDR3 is TGCGCCAGCAGCCTCGCGGCGGGGGGTCGGGAGACCCAGTACTTC. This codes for CASSLAAGGRETQYF.

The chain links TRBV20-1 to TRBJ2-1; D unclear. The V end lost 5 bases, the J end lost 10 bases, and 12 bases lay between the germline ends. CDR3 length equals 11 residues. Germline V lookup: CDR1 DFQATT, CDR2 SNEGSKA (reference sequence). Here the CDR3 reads CSASSVSEQFF. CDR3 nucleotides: TGCAGTGCTTCGTCGGTCTCAGAGCAGTTCTTC.

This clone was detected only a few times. This CDR3 reads CASTQGEGRAYEQYF. CDR3 sequence (DNA): TGTGCCAGCACCCAGGGAGAGGGTCGGGCCTACGAGCAGTACTTC. J is TRBJ2-7 and V is TRBV2; the D call may be TRBD1 or TRBD2 (5 bases each). The CDR3 is 15 residues long. V lost 7 bases and J lost 2, with 18 bases in between. Germline CDR1 reads SNHLY; CDR2 reads FYNNEI.

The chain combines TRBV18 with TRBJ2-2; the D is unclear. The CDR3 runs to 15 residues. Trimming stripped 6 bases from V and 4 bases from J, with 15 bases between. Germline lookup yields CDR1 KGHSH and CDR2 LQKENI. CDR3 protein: CASSTAVRGTGELFF. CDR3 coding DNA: TGTGCCAGCTCCACGGCGGTCCGTGGCACCGGGGAGCTGTTTTTT.

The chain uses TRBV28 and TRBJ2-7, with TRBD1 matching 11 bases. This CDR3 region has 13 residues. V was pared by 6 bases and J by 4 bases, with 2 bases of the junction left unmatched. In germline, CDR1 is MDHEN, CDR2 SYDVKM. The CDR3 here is CASRDRGRYEQYF. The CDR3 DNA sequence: TGTGCCAGCAGGGACAGGGGGCGATACGAGCAGTACTTC.

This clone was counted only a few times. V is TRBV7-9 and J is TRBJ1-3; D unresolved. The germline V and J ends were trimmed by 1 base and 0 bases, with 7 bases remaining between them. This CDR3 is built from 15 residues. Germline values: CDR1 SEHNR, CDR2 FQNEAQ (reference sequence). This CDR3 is CASSLGRISGNTIYF. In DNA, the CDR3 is TGTGCCAGCAGCTTAGGGCGGATCTCTGGAAACACCATATATTTT.

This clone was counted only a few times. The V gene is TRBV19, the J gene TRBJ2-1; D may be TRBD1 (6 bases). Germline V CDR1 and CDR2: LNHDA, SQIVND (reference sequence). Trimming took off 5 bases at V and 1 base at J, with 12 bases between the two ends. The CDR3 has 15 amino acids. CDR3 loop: CASSPGVPSYNEQFF. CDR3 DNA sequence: TGTGCCAGTAGTCCAGGGGTCCCTTCCTACAATGAGCAGTTCTTC.

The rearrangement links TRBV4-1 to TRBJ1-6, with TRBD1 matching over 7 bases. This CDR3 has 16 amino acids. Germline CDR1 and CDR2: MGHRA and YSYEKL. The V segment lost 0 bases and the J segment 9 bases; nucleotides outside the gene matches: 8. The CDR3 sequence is CASSQEGVRGSSPLHF. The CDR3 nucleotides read TGCGCCAGCAGCCAAGAGGGAGTCAGGGGGAGTTCACCCCTCCACTTT.

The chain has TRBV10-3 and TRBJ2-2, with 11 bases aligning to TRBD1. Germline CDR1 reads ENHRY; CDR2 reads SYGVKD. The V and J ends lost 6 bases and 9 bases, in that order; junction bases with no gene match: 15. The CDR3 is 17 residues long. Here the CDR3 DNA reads TGTGCCATCAGGAGGACAGGGGGCCTTTTGTCAAACTGGGAGCTGTTTTTT. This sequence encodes CAIRRTGGLLSNWELFF.

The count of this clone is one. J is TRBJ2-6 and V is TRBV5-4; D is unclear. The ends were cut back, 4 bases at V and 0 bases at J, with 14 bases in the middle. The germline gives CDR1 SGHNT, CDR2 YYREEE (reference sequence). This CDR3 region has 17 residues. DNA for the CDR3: TGTGCCAGCAGCCCGGACGGGCTTCTCTCTGGGGCCAACGTCCTGACTTTC. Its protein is CASSPDGLLSGANVLTF.

CDR3 nucleotides: TGCGCCAGCAGCCAAGATTGGGGAGGAGGCTATGGCTACACCTTC. Protein sequence: CASSQDWGGGYGYTF. The rearrangement joins TRBV4-1 to TRBJ1-2, with unresolved D. The V end lost 0 bases, the J end lost 4 bases, and 12 bases lay between the germline ends. Germline assignment: CDR1 MGHRA and CDR2 YSYEKL. The CDR3 is made up of 15 amino acids.

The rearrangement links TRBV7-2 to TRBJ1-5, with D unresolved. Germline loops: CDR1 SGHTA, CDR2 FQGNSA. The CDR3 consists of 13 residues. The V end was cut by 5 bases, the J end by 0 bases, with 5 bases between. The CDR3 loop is CASSPYSNQPQHF. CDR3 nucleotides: TGTGCCAGCAGCCCGTATAGCAATCAGCCCCAGCATTTT. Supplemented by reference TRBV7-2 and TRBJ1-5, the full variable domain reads GAGVSQSPSNKVTEKGKDVELRCDPISGHTALYWYRQSLGQGLEFLIYFQGNSAPDKSGLPSDRFSAERTGGSVSTLTIQRTQQEDSAVYLCASSPYSNQPQHFGDGTRLSIL.

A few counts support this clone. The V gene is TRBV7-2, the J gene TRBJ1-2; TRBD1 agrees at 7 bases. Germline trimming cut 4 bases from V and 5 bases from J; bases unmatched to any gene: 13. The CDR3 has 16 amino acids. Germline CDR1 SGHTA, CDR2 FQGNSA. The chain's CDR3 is CASSSDRAAVGYGYTF. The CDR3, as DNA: TGTGCCAGCAGCTCCGACAGGGCTGCAGTCGGGTATGGCTACACCTTC. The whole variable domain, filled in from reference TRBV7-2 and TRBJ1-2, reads GAGVSQSPSNKVTEKGKDVELRCDPISGHTALYWYRQSLGQGLEFLIYFQGNSAPDKSGLPSDRFSAERTGGSVSTLTIQRTQQEDSAVYLCASSSDRAAVGYGYTFGSGTRLTVV.

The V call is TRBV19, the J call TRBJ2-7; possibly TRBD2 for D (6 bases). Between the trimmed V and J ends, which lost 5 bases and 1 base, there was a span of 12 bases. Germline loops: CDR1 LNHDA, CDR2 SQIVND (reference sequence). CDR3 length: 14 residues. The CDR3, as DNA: TGTGCCAGTAGTCCGGGACTCAGGTCCTACGAGCAGTACTTC. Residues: CASSPGLRSYEQYF.

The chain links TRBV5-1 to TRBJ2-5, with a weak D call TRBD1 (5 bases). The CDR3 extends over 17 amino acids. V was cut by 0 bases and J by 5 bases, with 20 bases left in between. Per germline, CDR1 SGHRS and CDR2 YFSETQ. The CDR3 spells CASSLEGRVELGETQYF. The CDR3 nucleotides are TGCGCCAGCAGCTTGGAGGGCAGGGTGGAATTGGGGGAGACCCAGTACTTC.

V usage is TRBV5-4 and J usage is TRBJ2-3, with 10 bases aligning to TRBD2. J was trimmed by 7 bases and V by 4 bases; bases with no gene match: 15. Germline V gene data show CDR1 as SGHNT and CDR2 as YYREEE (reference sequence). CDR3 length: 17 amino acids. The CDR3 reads CASSPGTVLAGRYTQYF. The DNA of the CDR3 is TGTGCCAGCAGCCCCGGGACAGTACTAGCGGGGCGGTATACGCAGTATTTT.

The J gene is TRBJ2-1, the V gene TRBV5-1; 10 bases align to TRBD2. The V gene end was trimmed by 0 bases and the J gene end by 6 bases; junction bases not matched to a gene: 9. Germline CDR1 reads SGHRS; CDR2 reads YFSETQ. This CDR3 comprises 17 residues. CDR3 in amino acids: CASSLDLAGAWGNEQFF. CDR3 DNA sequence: TGCGCCAGCAGCTTGGACCTAGCGGGAGCCTGGGGCAATGAGCAGTTCTTC.

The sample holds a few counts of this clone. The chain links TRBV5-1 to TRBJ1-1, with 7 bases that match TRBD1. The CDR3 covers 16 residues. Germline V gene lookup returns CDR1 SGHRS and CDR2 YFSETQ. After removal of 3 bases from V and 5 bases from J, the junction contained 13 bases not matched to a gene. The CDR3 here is CASSSLSTGISTEAFF. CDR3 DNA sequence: TGCGCCAGCAGCTCCCTATCGACAGGGATTTCAACTGAAGCTTTCTTT.

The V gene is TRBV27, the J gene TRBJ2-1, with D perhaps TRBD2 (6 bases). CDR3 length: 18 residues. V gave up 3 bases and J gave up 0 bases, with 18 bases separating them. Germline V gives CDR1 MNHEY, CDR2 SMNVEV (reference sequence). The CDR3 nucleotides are TGTGCCAGCAGTTTGGGACGGTTACGGGGGAGCTCCTACAATGAGCAGTTCTTC. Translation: CASSLGRLRGSSYNEQFF.

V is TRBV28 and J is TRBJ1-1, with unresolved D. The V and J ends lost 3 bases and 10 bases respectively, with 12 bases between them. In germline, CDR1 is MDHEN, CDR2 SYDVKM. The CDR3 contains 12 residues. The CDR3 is CASSLQNGRAFF. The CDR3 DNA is TGTGCCAGCAGTTTGCAGAACGGGCGAGCTTTCTTT.

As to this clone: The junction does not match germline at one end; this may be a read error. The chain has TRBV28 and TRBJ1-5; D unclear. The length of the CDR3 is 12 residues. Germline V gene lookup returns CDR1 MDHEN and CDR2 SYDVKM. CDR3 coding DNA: TGCGCTTTGGCAGAGAGCAATCAGCCCCAGCATTTT. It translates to CALAESNQPQHF.

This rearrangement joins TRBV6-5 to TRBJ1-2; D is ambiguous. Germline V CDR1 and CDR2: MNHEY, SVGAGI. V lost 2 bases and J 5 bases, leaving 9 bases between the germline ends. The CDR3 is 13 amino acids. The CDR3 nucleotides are TGTGCCAGCAGTTACGGGAGGGAATATGGCTACACCTTC. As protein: CASSYGREYGYTF.